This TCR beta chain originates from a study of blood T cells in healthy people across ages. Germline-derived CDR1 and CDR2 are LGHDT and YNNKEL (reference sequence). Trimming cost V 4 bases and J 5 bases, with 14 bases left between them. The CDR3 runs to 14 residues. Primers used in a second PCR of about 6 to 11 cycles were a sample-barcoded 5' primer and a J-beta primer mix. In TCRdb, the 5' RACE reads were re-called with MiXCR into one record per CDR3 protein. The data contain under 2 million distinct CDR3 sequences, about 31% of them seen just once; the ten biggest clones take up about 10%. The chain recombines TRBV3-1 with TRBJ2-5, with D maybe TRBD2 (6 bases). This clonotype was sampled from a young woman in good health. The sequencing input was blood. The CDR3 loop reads CASSPPGVWETQYF. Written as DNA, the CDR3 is TGTGCCAGCAGCCCGCCGGGGGTGTGGGAGACCCAGTACTTC.